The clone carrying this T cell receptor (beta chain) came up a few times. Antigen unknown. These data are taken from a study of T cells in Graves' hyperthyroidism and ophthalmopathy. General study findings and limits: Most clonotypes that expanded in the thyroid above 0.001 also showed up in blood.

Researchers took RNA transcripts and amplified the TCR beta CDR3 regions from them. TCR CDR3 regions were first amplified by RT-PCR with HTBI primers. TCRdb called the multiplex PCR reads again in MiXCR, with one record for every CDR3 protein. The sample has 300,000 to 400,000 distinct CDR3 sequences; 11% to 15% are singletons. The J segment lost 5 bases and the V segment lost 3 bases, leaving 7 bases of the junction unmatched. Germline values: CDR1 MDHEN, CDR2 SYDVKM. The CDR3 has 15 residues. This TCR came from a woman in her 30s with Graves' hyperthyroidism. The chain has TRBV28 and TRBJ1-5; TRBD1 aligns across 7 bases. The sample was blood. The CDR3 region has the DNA TGTGCCAGCAGTTTGGGACAGAGGAACTATCAGCCCCAGCATTTT. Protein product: CASSLGQRNYQPQHF.